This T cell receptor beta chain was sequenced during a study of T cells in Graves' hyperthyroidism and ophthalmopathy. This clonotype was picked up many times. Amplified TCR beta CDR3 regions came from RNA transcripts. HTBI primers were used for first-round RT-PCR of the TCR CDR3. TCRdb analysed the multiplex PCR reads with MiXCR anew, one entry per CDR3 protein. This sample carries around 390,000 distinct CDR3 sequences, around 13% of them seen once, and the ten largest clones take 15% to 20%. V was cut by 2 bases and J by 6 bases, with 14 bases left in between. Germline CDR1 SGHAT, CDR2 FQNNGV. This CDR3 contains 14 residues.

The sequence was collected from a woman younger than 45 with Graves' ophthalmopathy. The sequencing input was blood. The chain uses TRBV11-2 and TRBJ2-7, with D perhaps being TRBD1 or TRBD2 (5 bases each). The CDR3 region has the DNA TGTGCCAGCAGCTTAATGGGGGATTCGGTCGAGCAGTACTTC. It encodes CASSLMGDSVEQYF.